This passage covers 22 T cell receptor beta chains from one sample sequenced in a study of blood T cell repertoires in COVID-19. Data came from immunoSEQ multiplex PCR; TCRdb stores just in-frame clones and leaves some out. The sample carries around 260,000 clones, roughly 90% recorded once. The specimen sequenced was peripheral blood. The receptor set was obtained from a human donor in a cohort sampled during active COVID-19.

The V and J genes are TRBV7-9 and TRBJ2-5; D is unclear. Germline loops: CDR1 SEHNR, CDR2 FQNEAQ (reference sequence). The length of the CDR3 is 14 residues. Trimming took 1 base from V and 3 from J, leaving 9 bases between them. CDR3 sequence reads: CASSLGVVKETQYF. CDR3 DNA sequence: TGTGCCAGCAGCTTAGGAGTAGTAAAAGAGACCCAGTACTTC.

The rearrangement joins TRBV5-4 to TRBJ2-2; 9 bases line up with TRBD1. V trimming: 4 bases; J trimming: 4 bases; junction bases outside the gene matches: 8. Germline V gives CDR1 SGHNT, CDR2 YYREEE (reference sequence). The CDR3 spans 16 residues. In DNA, the CDR3 is TGTGCCAGCAGCGAACACAGGGGGCAGAGCACCGGGGAGCTGTTTTTT. Encoded protein: CASSEHRGQSTGELFF.

The chain couples TRBV30 to TRBJ2-7, with 10 bases matching TRBD1. Germline V gene sequence: CDR1 GTSNPN, CDR2 SVGIG (reference sequence). CDR3 size: 14 residues. V lost 5 bases to trimming and J lost 2 bases; unmatched junction nucleotides: 6. The CDR3 DNA follows: TGTGCCTGGGAAACCGACAGGGGGCCCTACGAGCAGTACTTC. Residues: CAWETDRGPYEQYF.

This chain uses TRBV5-1 with TRBJ1-6; D not certain. This CDR3 has 14 amino acids. CDR1 is SGHRS, CDR2 YFSETQ, per germline. Trimming removed 0 bases from V and 11 bases from J, with 12 bases in between. The CDR3 spells CASSLGTTEAPLHF. Written as DNA, the CDR3 is TGCGCCAGCAGCTTGGGCACGACGGAGGCACCCCTCCACTTT. The full variable domain, in which reference TRBV5-1 and TRBJ1-6 provide the parts outside the CDR3, is KAGVTQTPRYLIKTRGQQVTLSCSPISGHRSVSWYQQTPGQGLQFLFEYFSETQRNKGNFPGRFSGRQFSNSRSEMNVSTLELGDSALYLCASSLGTTEAPLHFGNGTRLTVT.

As DNA, the CDR3 is TGTGCCAGCAGCCTCGTCGGTAGCGGGAGCCACGAGCAGTACTTC. Its protein is CASSLVGSGSHEQYF. This sequence joins TRBV3-1 (or the pseudogene TRBV3-2) and TRBJ2-7, with TRBD2 matching 9 bases. Germline V lookup: CDR1 LGHDT, CDR2 YNNKEL (reference sequence). The CDR3 is 15 amino acids. The trim removed 4 bases at V and 5 bases at J, leaving 9 bases unmatched.

The chain's CDR3 is CASSVASGPNEQFF. The CDR3 DNA follows: TGTGCCAGCAGCGTGGCTAGCGGACCGAATGAGCAGTTCTTC. V gene TRBV11-3 combines with J gene TRBJ2-1; 7 bases agree with TRBD2. J was trimmed by 7 bases and V by 5 bases; bases with no gene match: 8. The CDR3 length is 14 residues. The germline V gene encodes CDR1 SGHNT and CDR2 YENEEA.

The chain combines TRBV5-1 with TRBJ2-2; maybe TRBD1 (6 bases). The CDR3 is 14 amino acids. Germline V gene data show CDR1 as SGHRS and CDR2 as YFSETQ. Trimming took 5 bases from V and 5 from J, leaving 13 bases between them. DNA for the CDR3: TGCGCCAGCAGTTCACAGGGACAAACCGGGGAGCTGTTTTTT. This sequence encodes CASSSQGQTGELFF.

The chain combines TRBV7-8 with TRBJ1-5, with no clear D. CDR1 is SGHVS, CDR2 FQNEAQ, per germline. This CDR3 region has 15 residues. The ends were cut back, 1 base at V and 4 bases at J, with 11 bases in the middle. Written as DNA, the CDR3 is TGTGCCAGCAGCTTAGTAGTGCAGACAAATCAGCCCCAGCATTTT. It encodes CASSLVVQTNQPQHF.

The V call is TRBV11-2, the J call TRBJ1-1; 12 nucleotides match TRBD1. J gave up 2 bases and V 5 bases, and 3 bases lay outside the gene matches. CDR3 size: 15 residues. The germline gives CDR1 SGHAT, CDR2 FQNNGV. CDR3 amino acids: CASSPGTGGNTEAFF. The CDR3 DNA reads TGTGCCAGCAGCCCAGGGACAGGGGGCAACACTGAAGCTTTCTTT. Full variable domain (missing parts from reference TRBV11-2 and TRBJ1-1): EAGVAQSPRYKIIEKRQSVAFWCNPISGHATLYWYQQILGQGPKLLIQFQNNGVVDDSQLPKDRFSAERLKGVDSTLKIQPAKLEDSAVYLCASSPGTGGNTEAFFGQGTRLTVV.

This chain links TRBV7-2 with TRBJ2-5; the match to TRBD2 covers 9 bases. This CDR3 has 16 amino acids. After removal of 2 bases from V and 1 base from J, the junction contained 5 bases not matched to a gene. The V gene's germline CDR1 is SGHTA and CDR2 FQGNSA. The CDR3 DNA is TGTGCCAGCAGCTTATCGAGTAGCGGGGGCCAAGAGACCCAGTACTTC. Its protein product is CASSLSSSGGQETQYF.

This chain uses TRBV6-2 or TRBV6-3 with TRBJ2-7, with D tentatively TRBD1 (6 bases). This CDR3 region has 16 residues. The germline V and J ends were trimmed by 0 bases and 3 bases, with 15 bases remaining between them. Germline CDR1 is MNHEY and CDR2 is SVGEGT. The DNA of the CDR3 is TGTGCCAGCAGTTACTCGATATCCAGGGGTGACTACGAGCAGTACTTC. This translates into CASSYSISRGDYEQYF.

The chain joins TRBV5-1 to TRBJ2-1; 12 bases are shared with TRBD2. V shed 4 bases and J 3 bases; nucleotides not matched to a gene: 8. Germline CDR1 reads SGHRS; CDR2 reads YFSETQ. This CDR3 has 17 residues. The CDR3, as DNA: TGCGCCAGCAGCCAACGACTAGCGGGAGACTTCTACAATGAGCAGTTCTTC. Protein: CASSQRLAGDFYNEQFF. Filled out from reference TRBV5-1 and TRBJ2-1, the complete variable domain reads KAGVTQTPRYLIKTRGQQVTLSCSPISGHRSVSWYQQTPGQGLQFLFEYFSETQRNKGNFPGRFSGRQFSNSRSEMNVSTLELGDSALYLCASSQRLAGDFYNEQFFGPGTRLTVL.

The chain carries TRBV6-2 or TRBV6-3 and TRBJ2-2; no firm D call. Germline CDR1 reads MNHEY; CDR2 reads SVGEGT. V lost 3 bases and J lost 3, with 8 bases in between. The CDR3 sequence is 14 residues long. In DNA form, the CDR3 reads TGTGCCAGCAGTTATATTAGTGACACCGGGGAGCTGTTTTTT. This sequence encodes CASSYISDTGELFF.

This chain links TRBV9 with TRBJ1-1; D not resolved. Germline V CDR1 and CDR2: SGDLS, YYNGEE. There are 13 residues in the CDR3. V gave up 1 base and J gave up 6 bases, with 10 bases separating them. CDR3 sequence reads: CASSVTPLAEAFF. CDR3 nucleotides: TGTGCCAGCAGCGTAACACCGTTGGCTGAAGCTTTCTTT.

The rearrangement links TRBV14 to TRBJ1-1; D is possibly TRBD1 (5 bases). Deletions cut 0 bases from V and 3 bases from J, with 17 bases between. This CDR3 region has 17 residues. CDR1 is SGHDN, CDR2 FVKESK, per germline. CDR3 protein: CASSQDIKGNRYTEAFF. The CDR3 region has the DNA TGTGCCAGCAGCCAAGATATAAAGGGGAACCGATACACTGAAGCTTTCTTT.

The V gene is TRBV7-6, the J gene TRBJ2-7; D may be TRBD1 (5 bases). This CDR3 comprises 13 residues. Trimming pared 6 bases from V and 2 bases from J, leaving 11 bases between. Germline assignment: CDR1 SGHVS and CDR2 FNYEAQ. CDR3 DNA: TGTGCCAGCAGTGGCCAGGGCACCTACGAGCAGTACTTC. Its translation: CASSGQGTYEQYF. The variable domain in full, with the rest retrieved from reference TRBV7-6 and TRBJ2-7, is GAGVSQSPRYKVTKRGQDVALRCDPISGHVSLYWYRQALGQGPEFLTYFNYEAQQDKSGLPNDRFSAERPEGSISTLTIQRTEQRDSAMYRCASSGQGTYEQYFGPGTRLTVT.

The V and J genes are TRBV2 and TRBJ1-4; D remains unclear. The CDR3 loop spans 13 amino acids. Germline V gives CDR1 SNHLY, CDR2 FYNNEI. V shed 5 bases and J shed 7 bases, with 11 bases lying between them. The CDR3 bases are TGTGCCAGCAGTACCCGACATGTTGAAAAACTGTTTTTT. Translated: CASSTRHVEKLFF. Filled out from reference TRBV2 and TRBJ1-4, the complete variable domain reads EPEVTQTPSHQVTQMGQEVILRCVPISNHLYFYWYRQILGQKVEFLVSFYNNEISEKSEIFDDQFSVERPDGSNFTLKIRSTKLEDSAMYFCASSTRHVEKLFFGSGTQLSVL.

The chain has TRBV27 and TRBJ2-7; 7 bases map to TRBD1. The ends lost 7 bases at V and 0 bases at J; junction bases unmatched: 12. The CDR3 extends over 16 amino acids. Germline V gives CDR1 MNHEY, CDR2 SMNVEV (reference sequence). The CDR3 sequence: CASTPSKGALSYEQYF. The CDR3 DNA reads as TGTGCCAGCACCCCTAGTAAGGGGGCTCTCTCCTACGAGCAGTACTTC.

The rearrangement links TRBV2 to TRBJ2-3; 11 bases map to TRBD2. Germline loops: CDR1 SNHLY, CDR2 FYNNEI. The CDR3 sequence is 17 residues long. J was trimmed by 0 bases and V by 5 bases; bases with no gene match: 7. Here the CDR3 reads CASSMRLAGSSTDTQYF. CDR3 coding DNA: TGTGCCAGCAGTATGCGACTAGCGGGATCAAGCACAGATACGCAGTATTTT.

The chain employs TRBV5-6 and TRBJ1-3; D remains ambiguous. The CDR3 is 17 residues long. V shed 3 bases and J shed 2 bases, with 18 bases lying between them. Germline V gene sequence: CDR1 SGHDT, CDR2 YYEEEE. The CDR3 loop reads CASSSPHSTPAGNTIYF. The CDR3 region has the DNA TGTGCCAGCAGCTCCCCCCACTCGACACCTGCTGGAAACACCATATATTTT.

This chain connects TRBV5-6 to TRBJ2-7; D possibly corresponds to TRBD1 (6 bases). This CDR3 has 13 amino acids. CDR1 and CDR2 from the germline V gene are SGHDT and YYEEEE. The germline V and J ends were trimmed by 6 bases and 6 bases, with 16 bases remaining between them. Here the CDR3 DNA reads TGTGCCAGCAAAAGGACAGCGACAGGCGAGCAGTACTTC. Translated, it gives CASKRTATGEQYF. Combining the CDR3 with reference TRBV5-6 and TRBJ2-7 gives the whole variable domain DAGVTQSPTHLIKTRGQQVTLRCSPKSGHDTVSWYQQALGQGPQFIFQYYEEEERQRGNFPDRFSGHQFPNYSSELNVNALLLGDSALYLCASKRTATGEQYFGPGTRLTVT.

The CDR3 spells CASSLTGRSDEQYF. Here the CDR3 DNA reads TGTGCCAGCAGCTTAACAGGAAGGAGCGACGAGCAGTACTTC. The chain recombines TRBV5-5 with TRBJ2-7, with D perhaps matching TRBD1 (5 bases). V lost 2 bases and J lost 5, with 14 bases in between. Per the germline V gene, CDR1 is SGHKS and CDR2 is YYEKEE (reference sequence). The CDR3 extends over 14 amino acids.